The clone carrying this TCR beta chain was seen only once. The data are from a study of blood T cell repertoires in COVID-19. Looking at the study overall: Italy, Spain and the United States were the sources of the convalescent and acute COVID-19 samples. Nucleic acid was either cDNA or gDNA, and it came from T cells, B-cell-depleted T cells, or PBMCs.

CDR1 and CDR2 (germline): SQVTM, ANQGSEA. The CDR3 is made up of 13 amino acids. The ends lost 6 bases at V and 4 bases at J; junction bases unmatched: 9. Original processing methods: By means of reference gene primer amplification, nucleated cell counts were estimated. The data were produced by immunoSEQ multiplex PCR, yet TCRdb's version contains in-frame clones alone and is incomplete. V, J and clone size are taken as reported in that table, and D and trimming were inferred from the DNA itself. The table shows about 300,000 clones, with 90% to 95% occurring only once. The V gene is TRBV29-1, the J gene TRBJ2-7; 7 bases align to TRBD2. Sequencing used peripheral blood. The TCR was taken from a woman under 40 with COVID-19, enrolled during active disease. CDR3 in amino acids: CSVTSLTPYEQYF. Written as DNA, the CDR3 is TGCAGCGTGACTAGCTTGACACCTTACGAGCAGTACTTC.